This T cell receptor beta chain stems from a study of OX40 agonist ivuxolimab in advanced cancers. Study in general: A male proportion of 82.7% was recorded, with mean age 60 years and range roughly 23 to 85. Two patients with cutaneous melanoma and one with hepatocellular carcinoma, three in total, showed partial responses.

Using immunoSEQ multiplex PCR, the repertoire was profiled, and TCRdb retains in-frame clones only, with some absent. The data contain about 66,000 clones, less than 85% of them singletons. V gave up 4 bases and J gave up 2 bases; unmatched junction bases: 7. The CDR3 totals 15 residues. In germline, CDR1 is SGHKS, CDR2 YYEKEE (reference sequence). Here the sequenced sample was CD4+ or CD8+ T cells sorted from blood, taken in a trial of the OX40 agonist ivuxolimab. The J gene is TRBJ2-7, the V gene TRBV5-5; 9 nucleotides line up with TRBD1. This sequence was found in an adult with an advanced solid tumor such as melanoma, head and neck, liver or kidney cancer. The CDR3 protein is CASSTGQGPTYEQYF. The CDR3, as DNA: TGTGCCAGCAGCACGGGACAGGGCCCGACCTACGAGCAGTACTTC.